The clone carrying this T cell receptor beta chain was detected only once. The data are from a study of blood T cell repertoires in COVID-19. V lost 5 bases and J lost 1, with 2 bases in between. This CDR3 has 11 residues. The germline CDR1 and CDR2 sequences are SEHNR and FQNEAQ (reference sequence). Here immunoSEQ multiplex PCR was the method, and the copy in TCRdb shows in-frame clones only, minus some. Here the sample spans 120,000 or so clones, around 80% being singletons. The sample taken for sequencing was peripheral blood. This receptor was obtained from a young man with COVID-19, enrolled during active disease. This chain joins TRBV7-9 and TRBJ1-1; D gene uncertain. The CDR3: CASSQNTEAFF. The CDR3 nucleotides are TGTGCCAGCAGCCAGAACACTGAAGCTTTCTTT.